These 32 T cell receptor beta chains were sequenced from one sample in a study of T-cell memory formation after mild COVID-19. TCRdb re-called the 5' RACE reads through MiXCR, storing one row per CDR3 protein. The table has 400,000 or so distinct CDR3 sequences, roughly 21% seen once; the top ten hold around an eighth. The source material was PBMCs or a T cell subset sorted from them (not recorded which). All receptors derive from an adult woman who had mild COVID-19 (a few samples of this study predate the infection). Cell type and time point are not known.

This clonotype was detected a few times. V gene TRBV12-3 or TRBV12-4 combines with J gene TRBJ1-6; TRBD1 might be the D (6 bases). V lost 5 bases and J lost 8, with 16 bases in between. The CDR3 runs 15 residues. CDR3 amino acids: CASSAGGPSYSPLHF. CDR3 DNA: TGTGCCAGCAGTGCGGGGGGCCCCTCCTATTCACCCCTCCACTTT.

This clonotype was seen many times. V gene TRBV12-3 or TRBV12-4 combines with J gene TRBJ2-7; no firm D call. This CDR3 is built from 13 residues. V lost 7 bases and J 0 bases, leaving 10 bases between the germline ends. The CDR3 reads CASNRFGSYEQYF. The DNA of the CDR3 is TGTGCCAGCAACCGGTTTGGCTCCTACGAGCAGTACTTC.

In this sample, this clonotype turned up many times. The chain carries TRBV10-3 and TRBJ2-5; D is unresolved. The CDR3 contains 13 residues. Germline V lookup: CDR1 ENHRY, CDR2 SYGVKD. Trimming removed 3 bases at V and 0 bases at J, with 5 bases between. The DNA for the CDR3 is TGTGCCATCAGTGAAAAGTACCAAGAGACCCAGTACTTC. This gives the protein CAISEKYQETQYF.

The table lists this clonotype with a few counts. Germline is not matched at one junction end, which may reflect a read error. The chain carries TRBV5-1 and TRBJ1-5; 10 nucleotides line up with TRBD1. Germline V lookup: CDR1 SGHRS, CDR2 YFSETQ. The CDR3 has 14 residues. DNA for the CDR3: TGTGCCAGCAGCCCTGGACAGGGGGATCAGCCCCAGCATTTT. Protein product: CASSPGQGDQPQHF.

This chain joins TRBV12-3 or TRBV12-4 and TRBJ1-4; 8 bases fit TRBD1. Trimming took 2 bases from V and 4 from J; bases not matched to a gene: 6. The CDR3 is 16 amino acids. CDR3 amino acids: CASSLHGTGLNEKLFF. The CDR3 DNA sequence: TGTGCCAGCAGTTTACATGGGACAGGTCTTAATGAAAAACTGTTTTTT.

This sequence joins TRBV12-3 or TRBV12-4 and TRBJ1-6, with no clear D. Trimming left V 4 bases short and J 14 bases short, with 12 bases between. This CDR3 comprises 12 residues. The CDR3: CASSSDRATLHF. CDR3 bases: TGTGCCAGCAGTTCTGACCGGGCGACCCTCCACTTT.

The rearrangement links TRBV12-3 or TRBV12-4 to TRBJ1-2; the D gene is possibly TRBD1 (6 bases). The CDR3 runs to 13 residues. With 6 bases removed from V and 7 bases from J, the gap between germline ends came to 15 bases. CDR3 bases: TGTGCCAGCAGACGAGGGGGTCATGGTGGCTACACCTTC. Its protein product is CASRRGGHGGYTF.

This clonotype was seen only a few times. The chain recombines TRBV5-1 with TRBJ2-3; 7 nucleotides match TRBD2. This CDR3 spans 17 amino acids. With V trimmed by 1 base and J by 2 bases, 10 bases remained unmatched. CDR1 is SGHRS and CDR2 is YFSETQ in the germline V gene. CDR3 nucleotide sequence: TGCGCCAGCAGCTTGTCCCTGACTAGCAGGGACACAGATACGCAGTATTTT. This sequence encodes CASSLSLTSRDTDTQYF.

Many counts were recorded for this clonotype. The chain joins TRBV5-1 to TRBJ2-7; 9 bases are shared with TRBD1. The junction had 6 bases not matched to a gene; V was cut back by 3 bases and J by 2 bases. Per germline, CDR1 SGHRS and CDR2 YFSETQ. The CDR3 contains 15 residues. CDR3 DNA: TGCGCCAGCAGCTCGCCGGGACAGGGAACCTACGAGCAGTACTTC. Its protein product is CASSSPGQGTYEQYF. Drawing the rest from reference TRBV5-1 and TRBJ2-7, the complete variable domain is KAGVTQTPRYLIKTRGQQVTLSCSPISGHRSVSWYQQTPGQGLQFLFEYFSETQRNKGNFPGRFSGRQFSNSRSEMNVSTLELGDSALYLCASSSPGQGTYEQYFGPGTRLTVT.

This clonotype was picked up a small number of times. V and J are TRBV3-1 and TRBJ2-4, with TRBD2 as a possible D gene (6 bases). Germline V gene data show CDR1 as LGHDT and CDR2 as YNNKEL (reference sequence). Deletions cut 4 bases from V and 0 bases from J, with 16 bases between. The CDR3 has 17 residues. The CDR3 DNA reads as TGTGCCAGCAGCCTATCGGAGGGACTCGGAGCCAAAAACATTCAGTACTTC. Its translation is CASSLSEGLGAKNIQYF.

This clonotype was detected only a few times. The genes are TRBV5-5 and TRBJ1-5; D not resolved. The CDR3 covers 17 residues. Germline V CDR1 and CDR2: SGHKS, YYEKEE (reference sequence). Trimming took off 0 bases at V and 0 bases at J, with 13 bases between the two ends. The CDR3 sequence: CASSLGWSGYSNQPQHF. DNA of the CDR3: TGTGCCAGCAGCTTGGGATGGAGTGGTTATAGCAATCAGCCCCAGCATTTT.

This clonotype turned up a few times. At one of its ends the junction is not consistent with the germline gene, which may arise from a read error. V usage is TRBV25-1 and J usage is TRBJ2-7, with a possible D match to TRBD1 (6 bases). Germline V gives CDR1 MGHDK, CDR2 SYGVNS. This CDR3 has 13 amino acids. Here the CDR3 DNA reads TGTGCCAGCAGTGAATGGGACAAGGGGGACGTGATCTTC. It is translated as CASSEWDKGDVIF.

This clonotype showed up just a few times. The chain combines TRBV6-2 or TRBV6-3 with TRBJ2-1, with D tentatively TRBD2 (6 bases). Trimming left V 2 bases short and J 3 bases short, with 8 bases between. CDR1 is MNHEY, CDR2 SVGEGT, per germline. This CDR3 is built from 14 residues. The CDR3 region is CASSYGTLYNEQFF. Written as DNA, the CDR3 is TGTGCCAGCAGTTACGGGACTCTCTACAATGAGCAGTTCTTC.

This chain links TRBV3-1 with TRBJ2-7; a weak D match, TRBD2 (6 bases). With 8 bases removed from V and 3 bases from J, the gap between germline ends came to 14 bases. Germline assignment: CDR1 LGHDT and CDR2 YNNKEL (reference sequence). This CDR3 spans 13 amino acids. CDR3 sequence: CASGGETRYEQYF. The CDR3 DNA follows: TGTGCCAGCGGCGGGGAGACACGCTACGAGCAGTACTTC.

This clonotype came up a few times. The chain combines TRBV7-6 with TRBJ2-1; 9 positions match TRBD2. Germline CDR1 reads SGHVS; CDR2 reads FNYEAQ. J lost 2 bases, V lost 6 bases, and 8 bases had no gene match. The CDR3 covers 16 residues. This chain's CDR3 is CASSPSGLATYNEQFF. CDR3 coding DNA: TGTGCCAGCAGTCCCAGCGGACTAGCGACCTACAATGAGCAGTTCTTC.

The rearrangement uses TRBV7-9 and TRBJ1-1, with D uncertain. The V end was cut by 5 bases, the J end by 5 bases, with 3 bases between. CDR3 length: 10 amino acids. The germline CDR1 and CDR2 sequences are SEHNR and FQNEAQ (reference sequence). CDR3 sequence: CASSGTEAFF. CDR3 nucleotides: TGTGCCAGCAGCGGTACTGAAGCTTTCTTT.

In its sample, this clonotype was seen a few times. V usage is TRBV2 and J usage is TRBJ2-7; 7 nucleotides line up with TRBD1. J gave up 1 base and V 6 bases, and 6 bases lay outside the gene matches. Germline V gene lookup returns CDR1 SNHLY and CDR2 FYNNEI. The CDR3 extends over 14 amino acids. CDR3 bases: TGTGCCAGCAGGGCCGGACAGGCTTCCTACGAGCAGTACTTC. Its translation is CASRAGQASYEQYF.

The sample holds a few counts of this clonotype. For the CDR3, the DNA is TGTGCCCCGGCCACAGATACGCAGTATTTT. This gives the protein CAPATDTQYF. The chain joins TRBV6-2 or TRBV6-3 to TRBJ2-3; D is unresolved. The length of the CDR3 is 10 residues. The V and J ends lost 11 bases and 2 bases respectively, with 5 bases between them. Germline V gene data show CDR1 as MNHEY and CDR2 as SVGEGT.

This clonotype was picked up a small number of times. The chain carries TRBV12-3 or TRBV12-4 and TRBJ2-3; D is unclear. V was cut by 6 bases and J by 1 base, with 11 bases left in between. The CDR3 is 14 amino acids. CDR3 DNA: TGTGCCAGCAGCACCCTGGTGGGCACAGATACGCAGTATTTT. Translating it yields CASSTLVGTDTQYF.

There are a few counts of this clonotype. The chain is built from TRBV5-1 and TRBJ2-5, with 13 bases identical to TRBD2. The ends lost 4 bases at V and 2 bases at J; junction bases unmatched: 8. Germline V gene lookup returns CDR1 SGHRS and CDR2 YFSETQ. The CDR3 is 17 residues long. CDR3 in DNA: TGCGCCAGCAGCCTGGGGCGGACTAGCGGGGGACAAGAGACCCAGTACTTC. Translated: CASSLGRTSGGQETQYF.

This clonotype has only a few counts. The chain recombines TRBV6-1 with TRBJ1-5; 7 nucleotides agree with TRBD1. Trimming took 8 bases from V and 0 from J; bases not matched to a gene: 10. Germline loops: CDR1 MNHNS, CDR2 SASEGT. The CDR3 has 16 residues. The CDR3 loop is CASQPPGTASNQPQHF. CDR3 bases: TGTGCCAGCCAGCCCCCCGGGACAGCTAGCAATCAGCCCCAGCATTTT.

This chain uses TRBV20-1 with TRBJ1-1; 7 nucleotides line up with TRBD1. The J segment lost 0 bases and the V segment lost 6 bases, leaving 4 bases of the junction unmatched. CDR3 length: 13 residues. The germline gives CDR1 DFQATT, CDR2 SNEGSKA (reference sequence). Here the CDR3 reads CSAPGQLNTEAFF. The CDR3 bases are TGCAGTGCCCCGGGACAGCTGAACACTGAAGCTTTCTTT.

There are a few counts of this clonotype. V is TRBV7-2 and J is TRBJ2-7; 14 bases map to TRBD2. Germline V gives CDR1 SGHTA, CDR2 FQGNSA. The CDR3 covers 16 residues. V was pared by 4 bases and J by 5 bases, with 7 bases of the junction left unmatched. As DNA, the CDR3 is TGTGCCAGCAGCTCGAGCTGGGGACTAGCGGGGGACGAGCAGTACTTC. This codes for CASSSSWGLAGDEQYF.

This clonotype has more than one count but fewer than ten. The rearrangement links TRBV6-5 to TRBJ2-2; 8 nucleotides align to TRBD2. The CDR3 has 19 amino acids. V was pared by 5 bases and J by 0 bases, with 14 bases of the junction left unmatched. Per the germline V gene, CDR1 is MNHEY and CDR2 is SVGAGI. CDR3: CASSRGKRAGAANTGELFF. As DNA, the CDR3 is TGTGCCAGCAGTCGTGGGAAAAGAGCGGGGGCCGCGAACACCGGGGAGCTGTTTTTT.

This clonotype was found a few times. The CDR3 region is CASSSRTRGKLLNIQYF. CDR3 nucleotide sequence: TGTGCCAGCAGTTCCAGGACTAGGGGAAAGCTGTTAAACATTCAGTACTTC. The chain is built from TRBV6-5 and TRBJ2-4; the match to TRBD2 covers 7 bases. Germline assignment: CDR1 MNHEY and CDR2 SVGAGI. The CDR3 is made up of 17 amino acids. V dropped 4 bases and J dropped 6; count of bases not matched to a gene: 15.

This chain uses TRBV28 with TRBJ2-5; tentatively, D is TRBD1 or TRBD2 (5 bases each). The ends were cut back, 2 bases at V and 6 bases at J, with 13 bases in the middle. Germline V gene data show CDR1 as MDHEN and CDR2 as SYDVKM. This CDR3 contains 14 residues. In nucleotides, the CDR3 is TGTGCCAGCAGTTTAAAAGGGACCCCGAAGACCCAGTACTTC. Encoded protein: CASSLKGTPKTQYF.

This clonotype was recorded at least ten times. This rearrangement joins TRBV5-1 to TRBJ1-2; D remains ambiguous. The CDR3 length is 14 residues. Germline CDR1 is SGHRS and CDR2 is YFSETQ. The V and J ends lost 0 bases and 0 bases respectively, with 6 bases between them. CDR3 nucleotide sequence: TGCGCCAGCAGCTTGGAACTGACTAACTATGGCTACACCTTC. Amino acid sequence: CASSLELTNYGYTF.

As for this clonotype: Compared with germline, one end of the junction differs, possibly owing to a read error. The J gene is TRBJ2-7, the V gene TRBV6-1; D unclear. Germline V gives CDR1 MNHNS, CDR2 SASEGT. There are 13 residues in the CDR3. The CDR3 DNA sequence: TGTGCCAGCAGCGAAGGCCAGACCTACGAGCAGTACTTC. Translated, it gives CASSEGQTYEQYF.

This clonotype was recorded a few times. The V call is TRBV28, the J call TRBJ1-2, with D uncertain. Between the trimmed V and J ends, which lost 5 bases and 3 bases, there was a span of 19 bases. From germline, CDR1 is MDHEN and CDR2 SYDVKM. There are 16 residues in the CDR3. The CDR3 here is CASSPPRGAGDYGYTF. DNA of the CDR3: TGTGCCAGCAGTCCCCCCCGTGGAGCCGGGGACTATGGCTACACCTTC.

This chain uses TRBV4-1 with TRBJ1-2; D uncertain. Trimming took 1 base from V and 5 from J, leaving 11 bases between them. The length of the CDR3 is 14 residues. In germline, CDR1 is MGHRA, CDR2 YSYEKL. In DNA form, the CDR3 reads TGCGCCAGCAGCCAAGGGGCCGAAGGGTATGGCTACACCTTC. It encodes CASSQGAEGYGYTF.

This clonotype has only a few counts. V is TRBV4-1 and J is TRBJ1-2, with D perhaps TRBD1 (6 bases). CDR3 length equals 14 residues. The V end lost 5 bases, the J end lost 3 bases, and 13 bases lay between the germline ends. Germline CDR1 is MGHRA and CDR2 is YSYEKL. CDR3 residues: CASSAPGQHYGYTF. The DNA for the CDR3 is TGCGCCAGCAGCGCTCCGGGACAACACTATGGCTACACCTTC.

This clonotype was counted only a few times. V is TRBV6-6 and J is TRBJ2-7; 7 bases fit TRBD1. CDR3 length: 14 amino acids. The V gene end was trimmed by 6 bases and the J gene end by 6 bases; junction bases not matched to a gene: 11. CDR1 is MNHNY and CDR2 is SVGAGI in the germline V gene (reference sequence). The CDR3 loop is CASRSTGQMGEQYF. DNA of the CDR3: TGTGCCAGCAGGAGTACGGGACAGATGGGCGAGCAGTACTTC.